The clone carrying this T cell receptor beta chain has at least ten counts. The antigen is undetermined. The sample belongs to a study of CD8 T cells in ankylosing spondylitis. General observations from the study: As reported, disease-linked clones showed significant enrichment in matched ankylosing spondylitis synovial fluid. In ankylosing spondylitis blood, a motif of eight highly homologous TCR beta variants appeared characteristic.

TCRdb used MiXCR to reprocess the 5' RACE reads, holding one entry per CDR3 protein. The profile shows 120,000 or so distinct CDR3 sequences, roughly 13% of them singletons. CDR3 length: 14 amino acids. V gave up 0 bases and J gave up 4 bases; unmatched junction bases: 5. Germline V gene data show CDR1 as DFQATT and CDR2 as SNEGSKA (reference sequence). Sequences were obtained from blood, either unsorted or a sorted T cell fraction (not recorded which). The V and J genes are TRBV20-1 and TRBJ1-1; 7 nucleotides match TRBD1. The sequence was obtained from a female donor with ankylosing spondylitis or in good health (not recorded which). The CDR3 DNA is TGCAGTGCTAGAGAACCGGGACAGTTCACTGAAGCTTTCTTT. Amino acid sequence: CSAREPGQFTEAFF.